This TCR beta chain originates from a study of T-cell reconstitution after alpha-beta-depleted transplantation in children. During its preparation, the TCRbeta library received unique molecular identifiers. From the PCR reads, TCRdb called clonotypes with MiXCR, one entry per CDR3 protein. In the table there are about a million distinct CDR3 sequences, about 26% of which are singletons. The V segment lost 6 bases and the J segment 6 bases; nucleotides outside the gene matches: 10. The CDR3 is made up of 15 amino acids. Germline CDR1 and CDR2: SGDLS and YYNGEE. The chain combines TRBV9 with TRBJ1-1; 11 bases are shared with TRBD1. This specimen consisted of PBMCs, mostly from graft donor cells, obtained 360 days after TCRalphabeta/CD19-depleted stem cell transplant. The clonotype was recovered from a boy younger than two who had a stem cell transplant for SCID, so the T cells may come from the graft donor. The DNA for the CDR3 is TGTGCCAGCACCAGGACAGGGGGCAAAGTGGCTGAAGCTTTCTTT. Protein: CASTRTGGKVAEAFF.